The source of this T cell receptor (beta chain) is a study of regulatory T cells in long-lasting Graves disease (dated by TCRdb to the early 2020s). Regarding the research as a whole: Patients with newly diagnosed Graves' disease had been on antithyroid drugs for under 3 months. Persistent Graves' disease patients were compared with newly diagnosed Graves' disease patients by peripheral blood TCR sequencing and RNA sequencing. The study was registered as a clinical trial and conducted in China. A total of 35 or so samples underwent TCR sequencing: about 13 from persistent and approximately 20 from newly diagnosed Graves' disease patients.

A remark on this clonotype: Its binding antigen is unknown. No base quality values were provided; no much bigger clone lies one nucleotide off.

The protocol used for the library was multiplex PCR. The instrument given in TCRdb is Illumina HiSeq 4000. CDR3 regions were amplified by Arm-PCR with iRepertoire HTBI primers to construct TCR beta libraries. Before sequencing, the PCR products went through gel purification. Per the authors' processing: Gene usage analysis of CDR3 amino acid clonotypes relied on the roughly 60 TRBV and about 15 TRBJ segments identified across samples. Filtered high-quality paired reads were merged into contigs using COPE and FqMerger. BLAST was used to align contigs to the IMGT TRBV, TRBD and TRBJ reference genes, and CDR3 was defined following IMGT. Any clonotype with a frequency above 0.1% was counted as a highly expanded clone. Shannon entropy was used to measure repertoire diversity, and the Gini coefficient was used to measure V-J evenness. A clonotype found in more than one individual was treated as public. The raw public data were reprocessed by TCRdb itself: fastp quality trimming at Q25, MiXCR clonotype calling, in-frame beta chains only. Each record represents a unique CDR3 protein, reported with the most common genes and DNA among its rows. It is TCRdb's table, rather than the study itself, that gives the V and J calls and clone size. The sample table records roughly 500,000 distinct CDR3 sequences; roughly 12% of these occur just once. The top ten clones comprise over 7.5% of the sample.

What the time point label conveys for this sample: newly diagnosed GD, antithyroid drugs for less than 3 months. RNA was extracted from PBMCs in TRIzol for both TCR sequencing and RNA sequencing. The diagnosis of Graves' disease was made according to American Thyroid Association guidelines. Patients were recruited from an endocrinology department in Xi'an, China. Each patient gave 8.5 to 9.5 milliliters of peripheral blood, collected in an EDTA anticoagulant tube. Ficoll Paque Plus density gradient separation was used to isolate PBMCs, and no further T cell sorting was done. An Agilent 2100 Bioanalyzer and agarose gel were used to check RNA quality, while a NanoDrop 2000 measured RNA concentration. The germline V gene gives CDR1 as MGHRA and CDR2 as YSYEKL. Including cysteine and phenylalanine, the CDR3 has 17 amino acids. The only DNA kept is the CDR3, 51 bases in frame from the first base. V drops 2 bases and J drops 2 bases, leaving 19 bases in between.

On the study overall, not on this receptor specifically: Only peripheral blood was studied, because thyroid tissue, the primary lesion, was inaccessible. TRBV28, TRBJ1-2 and TRBJ2-5 were preferentially used in persistent disease, while TRBV20-1 and TRBJ2-1 were favored in newly diagnosed disease. As a limitation, the authors acknowledged that the small sample size may reduce accuracy. Persistent patients shared more public clonotypes among themselves (under 3,000) than newly diagnosed patients did (about 900). Only the TCR beta chain was sequenced and analyzed. Persistent Graves' disease patients showed lower TCR Shannon entropy and fewer highly expanded clones than newly diagnosed patients, suggesting clonal expansion.

The same specimen was also included in a second study, on T cells in Graves' hyperthyroidism and ophthalmopathy. In that second paper, the authors write: Stable Graves' hyperthyroidism was defined as no progression to ophthalmopathy during 18 months of follow-up. Hyperthyroidism patients were aged 18 to 65 years and newly diagnosed, with disease duration of less than 2 months. Any patient with an uncontrolled infection, another autoimmune disease, pregnancy or lactation was excluded. Diagnoses were based on clinical symptoms, serum thyroxine and TRAb, thyroid ultrasound and orbital computed tomography. A first-round RT-PCR of the TCR CDR3 used the HTBI primer set with the Qiagen OneStep RT-PCR kit. Blood samples also contained most of the expanded thyroid clonotypes (frequency above 0.001), which suggests that blood repertoires may reflect thyroid immune responses. Ophthalmopathy was separated from stable hyperthyroidism by a 13 V-J signature model, with approximately 86% sensitivity and roughly 81% specificity obtained in cross-validation and 80%/75% obtained in testing. In validation, the model predicted progression to ophthalmopathy with just under 71% sensitivity and about 72% specificity, a median of about six months before onset. TCR V-J signatures able to tell the groups apart were searched for in a discovery cohort of 95 to 100 patients, of whom roughly 42 had Graves' ophthalmopathy and around 56 had stable Graves' hyperthyroidism. Prospective prediction of ophthalmopathy was tested in an independent validation cohort of about 19 hyperthyroidism patients and some 17 patients who later progressed to ophthalmopathy. For training and testing, the 80 to 100 patients in the discovery cohort were randomly divided in a 7:3 ratio. In about six Graves' hyperthyroidism patients, the study also compared T-cell repertoires from thyroid tissue with T-cell repertoires from blood. After blood sampling, hyperthyroidism patients were treated with methimazole at a starting dose of 30 mg daily, and ophthalmopathy patients were treated with high-dose intravenous methylprednisolone. Libraries were constructed in a second round of multiplex PCR, after which size selection and purification were carried out. The libraries were sequenced on an Illumina HiSeq2000 using paired-end 100 bp reads. SOAPnuke was used to process the raw data, removing reads that contained adapters or uncalled bases, had a mean Phred below 15, or lacked an exact match to the constant primer or identifier. COPE v1.2.5 was used to merge high-quality paired reads, and clonotypes were defined as unique nucleotide sequences. MiTCR v1.1 was used to align the clonotypes against IMGT TRBV, TRBD and TRBJ reference segments. The analysis included only V-J combinations with a frequency above 0.0001, which together covered around 99% of the repertoires. A TCS score was defined as the ratio between F50 (clonal expansion) and ExV (chaos), using BLOSUM62-based TCRdist between CDR3 peptides within each V-J. Welch's t-statistics and random forest reduced roughly 530 V-J features to 13, which were used in a naive Bayes classifier (R e1071). No statistical method was used to set the sample size in advance, and investigators knew the group allocation. TCR Vbeta CDR3 sequencing of 135 peripheral blood samples (roughly 41 ophthalmopathy, 75 to 80 hyperthyroidism and some 17 progressor patients) is reported in the paper.

The rearranged segments are TRBV4-1 and TRBJ2-7; possibly the D gene is TRBD1, per 5 matching bases. The sequencing used peripheral blood mononuclear cells (PBMCs), collected at new diagnosis, from a patient treated with antithyroid drugs. This clonotype was obtained from a man aged 25 to 40 with Graves disease. Donor details come from another sample of the same person, matched by shared clones. The DNA reads as follows: TGCGCCAGCAGCCAATCCCGGTATGTGGGGCATACCTACGAGCAGTACTTC. Its protein is CASSQSRYVGHTYEQYF.